The 29 T cell receptor beta chains given below trace back to one sample, sequenced in a study of T cell repertoires in ileal Crohn's disease. Only in-frame clones appear in the TCRdb table, and some are missing; sequencing was by immunoSEQ multiplex PCR. The table shows fewer than 15,000 clones, with 80% to 90% occurring only once. Specified time point: neoterminal ileum biopsy at postoperative endoscopy, about 6 months after surgery. Sequencing was performed on ileal tissue. The receptor source for this set is an adult with Crohn's disease.

V gene TRBV20-1 combines with J gene TRBJ2-7, with 7 bases fitting TRBD2. The trim removed 6 bases at V and 7 bases at J, leaving 6 bases unmatched. This CDR3 region has 11 residues. Looked up from germline, CDR1 is DFQATT and CDR2 is SNEGSKA (reference sequence). CDR3 in amino acids: CSATTSSEQYF. The CDR3 DNA is TGCAGTGCAACGACTAGCAGTGAGCAGTACTTC.

The CDR3 nucleotides read TGCAGCGGTTCGACAGGGTTTAACTATGGCTACACCTTC. The encoded protein is CSGSTGFNYGYTF. The V and J genes are TRBV29-1 and TRBJ1-2; 7 bases align to TRBD1. The CDR3 is 13 residues long. Germline trimming cut 7 bases from V and 1 base from J; bases unmatched to any gene: 6. From germline, CDR1 is SQVTM and CDR2 ANQGSEA.

The chain recombines TRBV30 with TRBJ1-2; no clear D gene. The CDR3 sequence is 15 residues long. The ends were cut back, 0 bases at V and 4 bases at J, with 15 bases in the middle. CDR1 is GTSNPN, CDR2 SVGIG, per germline (reference sequence). The CDR3 DNA sequence: TGTGCCTGGAGTGTACCCCAGCTAGCGGGCTATGGCTACACCTTC. This translates into CAWSVPQLAGYGYTF.

The chain employs TRBV2 and TRBJ2-3; 12 bases match TRBD2. The ends lost 5 bases at V and 0 bases at J; junction bases unmatched: 12. Germline V gene data show CDR1 as SNHLY and CDR2 as FYNNEI. CDR3 length equals 19 residues. In DNA form, the CDR3 reads TGTGCCAGCAGTACACCTGGGACTAGCGGGCGAACTAGCACAGATACGCAGTATTTT. This encodes CASSTPGTSGRTSTDTQYF.

This clone has more than one count but fewer than ten. The chain employs TRBV4-2 and TRBJ2-7; 7 nucleotides match TRBD1. The germline CDR1 and CDR2 sequences are LGHNA and YNFKEQ. CDR3 length: 16 residues. The V and J ends lost 3 bases and 0 bases, in that order; junction bases with no gene match: 8. CDR3 sequence (DNA): TGTGCCAGCAGCCAGGAAGACAGGGAAAGCTCCTACGAGCAGTACTTC. This encodes CASSQEDRESSYEQYF.

The chain uses TRBV2 and TRBJ2-3; the match to TRBD2 covers 11 bases. CDR1 SNHLY and CDR2 FYNNEI come from the germline V gene. The CDR3 spans 18 residues. V dropped 1 base and J dropped 0; count of bases not matched to a gene: 6. CDR3 region: CASSEGTLAGASTDTQYF. The CDR3 DNA reads as TGTGCCAGCAGTGAAGGAACACTAGCGGGAGCTAGCACAGATACGCAGTATTTT.

This clone was picked up one time. The chain combines TRBV9 with TRBJ2-7, with D perhaps TRBD1 (6 bases). The CDR3 has 13 residues. V dropped 5 bases and J dropped 3 bases, with 12 bases sitting between them. Germline CDR1 and CDR2: SGDLS and YYNGEE. The CDR3 DNA sequence: TGTGCCAGCAGTGGGGAACAGGGCTACGAGCAGTACTTC. Residues: CASSGEQGYEQYF.

The rearrangement links TRBV6-1 to TRBJ1-1; D possibly corresponds to TRBD1 (5 bases). The germline V gene encodes CDR1 MNHNS and CDR2 SASEGT. Trimming pared 1 base from V and 0 bases from J, leaving 9 bases between. CDR3 length: 15 residues. Written as DNA, the CDR3 is TGTGCCAGCAGTGAAGTAGGAGGGGTGAACACTGAAGCTTTCTTT. Protein sequence: CASSEVGGVNTEAFF.

This chain links TRBV6-5 with TRBJ1-5, with D tentatively TRBD1 (6 bases). CDR1 is MNHEY and CDR2 is SVGAGI in the germline V gene. The CDR3 is made up of 15 amino acids. The ends were cut back, 5 bases at V and 5 bases at J, with 16 bases in the middle. In DNA form, the CDR3 reads TGTGCCAGCAGTCTGACGGAATACAGGGATCAGCCCCAGCATTTT. Translated: CASSLTEYRDQPQHF.

The gene calls are TRBV11-2 and TRBJ2-7; 7 nucleotides line up with TRBD1. The J segment lost 4 bases and the V segment lost 0 bases, leaving 0 bases of the junction unmatched. CDR1 is SGHAT and CDR2 is FQNNGV in the germline V gene. This CDR3 is 13 amino acids long. CDR3 DNA: TGTGCCAGCAGCTTAGAACAGGGGTACGAGCAGTACTTC. Amino acids: CASSLEQGYEQYF.

The chain has TRBV5-6 and TRBJ2-2; 8 bases line up with TRBD2. The V gene's germline CDR1 is SGHDT and CDR2 YYEEEE. CDR3 size: 15 residues. V lost 2 bases and J lost 4; bases outside the gene matches: 4. The CDR3, as DNA: TGTGCCAGCAGCTTTAGCGGGACGGGCACCGGGGAGCTGTTTTTT. Its translation is CASSFSGTGTGELFF.

V is TRBV27 and J is TRBJ2-7, with D maybe TRBD1 (6 bases). There are 13 residues in the CDR3. Germline V lookup: CDR1 MNHEY, CDR2 SMNVEV (reference sequence). Between the trimmed V and J ends, which lost 5 bases and 5 bases, there was a span of 13 bases. The DNA of the CDR3 is TGTGCCAGCAGTCCCACAGGGTACCACGAGCAGTACTTC. It encodes CASSPTGYHEQYF.

The table lists this clone with a few counts. V is TRBV25-1 and J is TRBJ2-1, with 8 positions matching TRBD2. Germline V gives CDR1 MGHDK, CDR2 SYGVNS. This CDR3 is built from 14 residues. The V and J ends lost 3 bases and 6 bases, in that order; junction bases with no gene match: 4. Here the CDR3 reads CASSDFSGTNEQFF. The CDR3 coding sequence is TGTGCCAGCAGTGATTTTAGCGGGACCAATGAGCAGTTCTTC.

The chain joins TRBV4-3 to TRBJ1-3; no firm D call. The CDR3 extends over 13 amino acids. Trimming left V 1 base short and J 4 bases short, with 5 bases between. Germline V gene lookup returns CDR1 LGHNA and CDR2 YSLEER. The CDR3 region has the DNA TGCGCCAGCAGCCAAGGCCGGGGAAACACCATATATTTT. This encodes CASSQGRGNTIYF.

The genes are TRBV12-2 and TRBJ2-4; whether TRBD1, the table's D call, matches the DNA was not checked. TRBV12-2 is a documented pseudogene. CDR3 length: 16 amino acids. CDR3 bases: TGTGCAAGTCGCTTACCGACAGGCGAATTTCTTGACATTCAGTACTTC. Encoded protein: CASRLPTGEFLDIQYF.

The genes are TRBV4-3 and TRBJ2-5; the D is unclear. This CDR3 has 15 residues. Trimming shortened V by 2 bases and J by 2 bases, and 12 bases separated the two germline ends. CDR1 is LGHNA, CDR2 YSLEER, per germline. This CDR3 reads CASSQPLHSQETQYF. CDR3 sequence (DNA): TGCGCCAGCAGCCAACCATTACATTCGCAAGAGACCCAGTACTTC.

This sequence joins TRBV5-1 and TRBJ1-2; TRBD1 is a possible D gene (5 bases). CDR3 length: 15 amino acids. V was clipped by 3 bases and J by 1 base, with 13 bases between them. Germline values: CDR1 SGHRS, CDR2 YFSETQ. CDR3 loop: CASSWRPGYNYGYTF. The CDR3, as DNA: TGCGCCAGCAGCTGGCGCCCAGGGTATAACTATGGCTACACCTTC.

This chain links TRBV30 with TRBJ1-1; D gene unclear. Germline CDR1 reads GTSNPN; CDR2 reads SVGIG (reference sequence). The length of the CDR3 is 14 residues. V lost 0 bases and J lost 1, with 9 bases in between. The CDR3 DNA reads TGTGCCTGGAGTGTACCGACGGGGAACACTGAAGCTTTCTTT. This encodes CAWSVPTGNTEAFF.

The rearrangement links TRBV7-3 to TRBJ2-1; 9 bases are shared with TRBD1. V lost 5 bases, J lost 1 base, and 6 bases stayed unmatched. The CDR3 spans 16 residues. Germline V CDR1 and CDR2: SGHTA, FQGTGA. The DNA for the CDR3 is TGTGCCAGCAGCCCTGGGACAGGGCGGTCCTACAATGAGCAGTTCTTC. Its translation: CASSPGTGRSYNEQFF. Filled out from reference TRBV7-3 and TRBJ2-1, the complete variable domain reads GAGVSQTPSNKVTEKGKYVELRCDPISGHTALYWYRQSLGQGPEFLIYFQGTGAADDSGLPNDRFFAVRPEGSVSTLKIQRTERGDSAVYLCASSPGTGRSYNEQFFGPGTRLTVL.

In this sample, this clone turned up a few times. The genes are TRBV12-5 and TRBJ1-4, with 10 nucleotides matching TRBD1. The CDR3 extends over 11 amino acids. J was trimmed by 8 bases and V by 9 bases; bases with no gene match: 0. CDR1 and CDR2 (germline): LGHNT, FRNRAP. The CDR3 loop reads CARGQGEKLFF. The DNA for the CDR3 is TGTGCTAGGGGACAGGGGGAAAAACTGTTTTTT.

A single count supports this clone. V gene TRBV10-3 combines with J gene TRBJ1-1; D might be TRBD1 (6 bases). The CDR3 spans 13 residues. In germline, CDR1 is ENHRY, CDR2 SYGVKD. This CDR3 reads CASAQQGNTEAFF. CDR3 coding DNA: TGTGCTTCCGCCCAACAGGGGAACACTGAAGCTTTCTTT.

The chain uses TRBV30 and TRBJ1-4, with TRBD1 identical over 7 bases. CDR1 and CDR2 (germline): GTSNPN, SVGIG (reference sequence). After removal of 2 bases from V and 3 bases from J, the junction contained 6 bases not matched to a gene. The CDR3 has 15 residues. In nucleotides, the CDR3 is TGTGCCTGGAGTCTCAACAGGGGTGCTAATGAAAAACTGTTTTTT. This codes for CAWSLNRGANEKLFF.

This rearrangement joins TRBV5-4 to TRBJ1-1; 8 positions agree with TRBD1. The J segment lost 3 bases and the V segment lost 2 bases, leaving 9 bases of the junction unmatched. The CDR3 covers 16 residues. In germline, CDR1 is SGHNT, CDR2 YYREEE (reference sequence). The CDR3 region has the DNA TGTGCCAGCAGCTTTGGGGCAGGGGGCCCGTACACTGAAGCTTTCTTT. Amino acids: CASSFGAGGPYTEAFF.

As for this clone: The sample contains more than one DNA sequence encoding this CDR3. The chain employs TRBV2 and TRBJ1-5, with 9 bases matching TRBD1. Unmatched junction bases numbered 1, after V lost 6 bases and J lost 1 base. From germline, CDR1 is SNHLY and CDR2 FYNNEI. The CDR3 consists of 14 residues. CDR3 nucleotide sequence: TGTGCCAGCAGAGGGACAGGGAGCAATCAGCCCCAGCATTTT. It codes for CASRGTGSNQPQHF.

V is TRBV4-3 and J is TRBJ2-5, with D tentatively TRBD2 (6 bases). Trimming removed 3 bases from V and 4 bases from J, with 9 bases in between. The germline gives CDR1 LGHNA, CDR2 YSLEER. The CDR3 is 13 amino acids. CDR3 region: CASSQEGIETQYF. The CDR3 bases are TGCGCCAGCAGCCAGGAGGGGATAGAGACCCAGTACTTC.

The CDR3 here is CASSPPGQGANLGGGYTF. In DNA, the CDR3 is TGTGCCAGCTCACCACCGGGGCAGGGGGCAAATCTCGGCGGTGGCTACACCTTC. The genes are TRBV18 and TRBJ1-2; 8 nucleotides match TRBD1. Germline trimming cut 0 bases from V and 7 bases from J; bases unmatched to any gene: 16. The CDR3 has 18 residues. Germline CDR1 KGHSH, CDR2 LQKENI.

The chain employs TRBV21-1 and TRBJ2-3; the table's D gene call, TRBD1, was not cross checked with the DNA. TRBV21-1 is noted as a pseudogene. CDR3 length equals 20 residues. This CDR3 is CATSPATGRGYPLSTDTQYF. In DNA form, the CDR3 reads TGTGCCACCTCGCCCGCGACCGGCAGGGGATACCCCTTAAGCACAGATACGCAGTATTTT.

The chain recombines TRBV7-9 with TRBJ2-7, with 7 bases identical to TRBD1. Unmatched junction bases numbered 9, after V lost 4 bases and J lost 3 bases. The CDR3 extends over 15 amino acids. Looked up from germline, CDR1 is SEHNR and CDR2 is FQNEAQ (reference sequence). The CDR3 region has the DNA TGTGCCAGCAGCTCTAGCTGGGACAGCAGCTACGAGCAGTACTTC. Its protein product is CASSSSWDSSYEQYF.

The chain is built from TRBV30 and TRBJ1-2; perhaps TRBD1 as D (6 bases). The V and J ends lost 3 bases and 4 bases respectively, with 18 bases between them. Germline loops: CDR1 GTSNPN, CDR2 SVGIG (reference sequence). This CDR3 is built from 15 residues. The CDR3 region has the DNA TGTGCCTGGAGCCTACCCCACAGGGTACCCTATGGCTACACCTTC. Translating it yields CAWSLPHRVPYGYTF.